Presented here are 24 T cell receptor beta chains from one specimen sequenced in a study of blood T cell repertoires in COVID-19. Repertoires were generated with immunoSEQ multiplex PCR, while TCRdb's copy carries only in-frame clones and drops some. This table has roughly 180,000 clones, 86% appearing once. Sequenced material: peripheral blood. All receptors come from a woman aged 25 to 39 with active or convalescent COVID-19.

This sequence joins TRBV19 and TRBJ2-5, with a weak D call TRBD2 (5 bases). Trimming took 5 bases from V and 2 from J, leaving 18 bases between them. Per the germline V gene, CDR1 is LNHDA and CDR2 is SQIVND (reference sequence). The CDR3 is made up of 16 amino acids. The CDR3: CASSPPGGLGQETQYF. CDR3 DNA sequence: TGTGCCAGTAGTCCCCCGGGCGGGCTGGGTCAAGAGACCCAGTACTTC. Based on the CDR3 plus reference TRBV19 and TRBJ2-5, the full variable domain is DGGITQSPKYLFRKEGQNVTLSCEQNLNHDAMYWYRQDPGQGLRLIYYSQIVNDFQKGDIAEGYSVSREKKESFPLTVTSAQKNPTAFYLCASSPPGGLGQETQYFGPGTRLLVL.

The genes are TRBV7-9 and TRBJ1-1; D not certain. Germline CDR1 is SEHNR and CDR2 is FQNEAQ (reference sequence). The V end lost 4 bases, the J end lost 0 bases, and 6 bases lay between the germline ends. CDR3 length: 13 residues. Here the CDR3 reads CASSSRVNTEAFF. Written as DNA, the CDR3 is TGTGCCAGCAGCTCCCGGGTGAACACTGAAGCTTTCTTT.

The V call is TRBV10-2, the J call TRBJ1-2; D is perhaps TRBD1 (6 bases). CDR1 and CDR2 from the germline V gene are WSHSY and SAAADI. The CDR3 is 13 amino acids. V dropped 3 bases and J dropped 2 bases, with 7 bases sitting between them. This CDR3 is CASSDTGNYGYTF. CDR3 nucleotides: TGCGCCAGCAGTGATACAGGGAACTATGGCTACACCTTC.

In its sample, this clone was seen once. J is TRBJ2-1 and V is TRBV2; TRBD2 agrees at 13 bases. With V trimmed by 4 bases and J by 12 bases, 9 bases remained unmatched. Germline-derived CDR1 and CDR2 are SNHLY and FYNNEI. CDR3 length equals 15 residues. The CDR3 coding sequence is TGTGCCAGCAGTGGGACTAGCGGGGGCCGCGGTTGGCAGTTCTTC. Its protein product is CASSGTSGGRGWQFF.

The rearrangement uses TRBV7-6 and TRBJ2-1; a weak D match, TRBD2 (6 bases). Per germline, CDR1 SGHVS and CDR2 FNYEAQ. The CDR3 totals 16 residues. Trimming removed 5 bases from V and 3 bases from J, with 17 bases in between. The CDR3 DNA reads as TGTGCCAGCAGCCCCGAGACTAGTATGGTCTACAATGAGCAGTTCTTC. Residues: CASSPETSMVYNEQFF.

J is TRBJ2-7 and V is TRBV2; TRBD2 agrees at 7 bases. The CDR3 extends over 12 amino acids. CDR1 SNHLY and CDR2 FYNNEI come from the germline V gene. V shed 8 bases and J 6 bases; nucleotides not matched to a gene: 7. For the CDR3, the DNA is TGTGCCAGCGGAGGGGAGGGGTCCGAGCAGTACTTC. As protein: CASGGEGSEQYF.

The rearrangement links TRBV5-1 to TRBJ2-7; 10 nucleotides line up with TRBD1. From germline, CDR1 is SGHRS and CDR2 YFSETQ. The CDR3 is made up of 17 amino acids. The V and J ends lost 3 bases and 0 bases, in that order; junction bases with no gene match: 9. CDR3 in amino acids: CASSSWGQGSFSYEQYF. The CDR3 bases are TGCGCCAGCAGCTCATGGGGACAGGGGTCCTTCTCCTACGAGCAGTACTTC.

The genes are TRBV5-1 and TRBJ1-2, with 8 bases fitting TRBD1. This CDR3 region has 15 residues. Germline V gene lookup returns CDR1 SGHRS and CDR2 YFSETQ. V lost 4 bases to trimming and J lost 8 bases; unmatched junction nucleotides: 13. Written as DNA, the CDR3 is TGCGCCAGCAGCCTGGGACAGGCCTACTATTCAGGCTACACCTTC. Translating gives CASSLGQAYYSGYTF.

The chain joins TRBV18 to TRBJ1-2, with 7 bases matching TRBD1. The CDR3 spans 15 residues. With V trimmed by 1 base and J by 4 bases, 6 bases remained unmatched. Germline CDR1 KGHSH, CDR2 LQKENI. The CDR3 reads CASSPQGAPGYGYTF. The CDR3 nucleotides are TGTGCCAGCTCACCACAGGGGGCGCCTGGCTATGGCTACACCTTC.

This clone occurred once. The chain carries TRBV6-5 and TRBJ2-7, with D hard to call. V dropped 6 bases and J dropped 6 bases, with 9 bases sitting between them. Germline V gene sequence: CDR1 MNHEY, CDR2 SVGAGI. The CDR3 runs to 11 residues. CDR3 sequence: CASRTRGEQYF. CDR3 sequence (DNA): TGTGCCAGCAGGACACGTGGCGAGCAGTACTTC.

The chain combines TRBV5-1 with TRBJ2-7, with a possible D match to TRBD1 (5 bases). V lost 0 bases and J 3 bases, leaving 10 bases between the germline ends. The CDR3 consists of 14 residues. CDR1 is SGHRS and CDR2 is YFSETQ in the germline V gene. DNA of the CDR3: TGCGCCAGCAGCTTGGCGGCAGGGATCTACGAGCAGTACTTC. Translated, it gives CASSLAAGIYEQYF. Together with reference TRBV5-1 and TRBJ2-7, the CDR3 gives the full variable domain: KAGVTQTPRYLIKTRGQQVTLSCSPISGHRSVSWYQQTPGQGLQFLFEYFSETQRNKGNFPGRFSGRQFSNSRSEMNVSTLELGDSALYLCASSLAAGIYEQYFGPGTRLTVT.

This chain uses TRBV18 with TRBJ1-2; perhaps TRBD1 as D (6 bases). This CDR3 is built from 13 residues. Germline assignment: CDR1 KGHSH and CDR2 LQKENI. V shed 3 bases and J shed 8 bases, with 13 bases lying between them. The CDR3: CASSPGDIYGYTF. CDR3 coding DNA: TGTGCCAGCTCACCGGGGGACATTTACGGCTACACCTTC.

This rearrangement joins TRBV4-2 to TRBJ2-7; D perhaps matches TRBD2 (5 bases). Germline CDR1 is LGHNA and CDR2 is YNFKEQ. V dropped 3 bases and J dropped 6 bases, with 21 bases sitting between them. This CDR3 contains 16 residues. CDR3 in amino acids: CASSQPGKDSWVEQYF. DNA of the CDR3: TGTGCCAGCAGCCAGCCGGGGAAGGATTCCTGGGTCGAGCAGTACTTC.

The chain employs TRBV29-1 and TRBJ2-1, with 8 nucleotides matching TRBD1. The germline gives CDR1 SQVTM, CDR2 ANQGSEA. V was clipped by 6 bases and J by 13 bases; unmatched bases: 8. This CDR3 is built from 11 residues. In DNA, the CDR3 is TGCAGCGTGGACCTAGGACAGGGACAGTTCTTC. This encodes CSVDLGQGQFF.

In DNA, the CDR3 is TGTGCCAGCTCGGGAACGACTAGCGGGGGGGCCGAGACCCAGTACTTC. It encodes CASSGTTSGGAETQYF. The rearrangement uses TRBV18 and TRBJ2-5, with 14 positions matching TRBD2. CDR1 KGHSH and CDR2 LQKENI come from the germline V gene. The length of the CDR3 is 16 residues. V dropped 6 bases and J dropped 5; count of bases not matched to a gene: 8.

The chain combines TRBV5-5 with TRBJ2-7; 7 nucleotides align to TRBD2. V was clipped by 1 base and J by 5 bases; unmatched bases: 6. This CDR3 has 14 residues. The germline V gene encodes CDR1 SGHKS and CDR2 YYEKEE (reference sequence). DNA of the CDR3: TGTGCCAGCAGCTTGAGGGAGGGGTTTCACGAGCAGTACTTC. Translated: CASSLREGFHEQYF.

In its sample, this clone was seen once. V is TRBV11-2 and J is TRBJ2-2, with TRBD2 matching 7 bases. Trimming cost V 3 bases and J 4 bases; bases outside gene matches: 14. Germline CDR1 reads SGHAT; CDR2 reads FQNNGV. This CDR3 is built from 18 residues. The CDR3 sequence is CASSFYEFPGGSTGELFF. The DNA for the CDR3 is TGTGCCAGCAGCTTTTACGAGTTCCCGGGGGGTAGCACCGGGGAGCTGTTTTTT.

In this sample, this clone turned up a few times. This chain connects TRBV7-8 to TRBJ1-2; D is uncertain. The CDR3 spans 14 residues. Germline loops: CDR1 SGHVS, CDR2 FQNEAQ. The V end was cut by 6 bases, the J end by 3 bases, with 14 bases between. The CDR3 DNA follows: TGTGCCAGCAGTCCGAGGGTTACCTACTATGGCTACACCTTC. Its translation is CASSPRVTYYGYTF.

The chain carries TRBV9 and TRBJ1-1; the D gene is possibly TRBD1 (6 bases). Germline V lookup: CDR1 SGDLS, CDR2 YYNGEE. V gave up 4 bases and J gave up 3 bases, with 10 bases separating them. The CDR3 totals 13 residues. The CDR3 DNA sequence: TGTGCCAGCAGCAGGGGGGGAGACACTGAAGCTTTCTTT. Translated, it gives CASSRGGDTEAFF.

The chain uses TRBV7-2 and TRBJ1-2, with a tentative D call TRBD1 (6 bases). Per the germline V gene, CDR1 is SGHTA and CDR2 is FQGNSA. The length of the CDR3 is 14 residues. V lost 4 bases, J lost 6 bases, and 15 bases lay in between. CDR3 nucleotide sequence: TGTGCCAGCAGCTCAGTAGGGGACACGGATGGCTACACCTTC. Translating gives CASSSVGDTDGYTF. The full variable domain, with the rest looked up from reference TRBV7-2 and TRBJ1-2, is GAGVSQSPSNKVTEKGKDVELRCDPISGHTALYWYRQSLGQGLEFLIYFQGNSAPDKSGLPSDRFSAERTGGSVSTLTIQRTQQEDSAVYLCASSSVGDTDGYTFGSGTRLTVV.

This chain joins TRBV18 and TRBJ2-5, with D possibly matching TRBD2 (6 bases). The germline CDR1 and CDR2 sequences are KGHSH and LQKENI. The CDR3 spans 16 residues. Trimming cost V 3 bases and J 1 base, with 15 bases left between them. CDR3 sequence: CASSPSGVSSQETQYF. The CDR3 nucleotides are TGTGCCAGCTCACCCTCGGGGGTTTCTTCCCAAGAGACCCAGTACTTC.

The chain employs TRBV10-3 and TRBJ1-2; perhaps TRBD1 as D (5 bases). V was shortened by 9 bases and J by 6 bases, with 17 bases between the two germline ends. The CDR3 extends over 13 amino acids. Germline values: CDR1 ENHRY, CDR2 SYGVKD. As DNA, the CDR3 is TGTGCCATTCGGGGGGACTTAAGGCATGGCTACACCTTC. Protein product: CAIRGDLRHGYTF.

V is TRBV7-6 and J is TRBJ2-7, with D possibly matching TRBD1 (5 bases). CDR1 and CDR2 from the germline V gene are SGHVS and FNYEAQ. There are 15 residues in the CDR3. Trimming left V 1 base short and J 4 bases short, with 14 bases between. As DNA, the CDR3 is TGTGCCAGCAGCTTAGTGGGGCCCGGTGGGTACGAGCAGTACTTC. Its protein product is CASSLVGPGGYEQYF.

This chain connects TRBV29-1 to TRBJ1-2; D gene unclear. The CDR3 totals 13 residues. Trimming took 1 base from V and 0 from J, leaving 6 bases between them. From germline, CDR1 is SQVTM and CDR2 ANQGSEA. The CDR3 sequence is CSVEGGSNYGYTF. The CDR3 DNA reads as TGCAGCGTTGAAGGAGGTTCTAACTATGGCTACACCTTC.